Shown below are 9 T cell receptor beta chains from a single sample sequenced in a study of T cells after yellow fever vaccination. TCRdb recomputed calls from the 5' RACE reads with MiXCR, one row per CDR3 protein. The table has 500,000 to 550,000 distinct CDR3 sequences, around a fifth seen once. The sample in question was PBMCs, obtained less than 25 days after the first yellow fever vaccination. These receptors were collected from a man aged 18 to 35 who received the YFV17D yellow fever vaccine.

The chain combines TRBV2 with TRBJ2-1; the match to TRBD2 covers 10 bases. V lost 0 bases, J lost 4 bases, and 12 bases stayed unmatched. The CDR3 is made up of 19 amino acids. Germline CDR1 and CDR2: SNHLY and FYNNEI. The CDR3, as DNA: TGTGCCAGCAGTGAAGCGCTGGGGTTAGCGGGGGGCCTTTACAATGAGCAGTTCTTC. Protein product: CASSEALGLAGGLYNEQFF.

This clonotype has a handful of counts. The junction departs from germline at one end; a sequencing error may be responsible. The gene calls are TRBV28 and TRBJ2-4; tentatively, D is TRBD2 (6 bases). The V gene's germline CDR1 is MDHEN and CDR2 SYDVKM. The CDR3 contains 12 residues. The CDR3 DNA is TGTGCCAGCAGTTTCTTGGCGGGAAAAGAGCACTTC. Translated: CASSFLAGKEHF.

This rearrangement joins TRBV30 to TRBJ1-5; D unresolved. Germline V gene lookup returns CDR1 GTSNPN and CDR2 SVGIG (reference sequence). The CDR3 covers 14 residues. Trimming shortened V by 0 bases and J by 1 base, and 7 bases separated the two germline ends. The CDR3, as DNA: TGTGCCTGGAGTGTACAACAGAGCAATCAGCCCCAGCATTTT. This encodes CAWSVQQSNQPQHF.

The V gene is TRBV5-1, the J gene TRBJ2-2; no definite D call. The CDR3 runs to 16 residues. V lost 1 base and J lost 5, with 15 bases in between. Germline lookup yields CDR1 SGHRS and CDR2 YFSETQ. The CDR3 DNA sequence: TGCGCCAGCAGCTTGAGGGCCGATTCTTATACCGGGGAGCTGTTTTTT. This sequence encodes CASSLRADSYTGELFF.

The V call is TRBV28, the J call TRBJ2-2, with a possible D match to TRBD2 (7 bases). This CDR3 is built from 15 residues. V lost 3 bases and J lost 7, with 15 bases in between. CDR1 is MDHEN and CDR2 is SYDVKM in the germline V gene. The DNA of the CDR3 is TGTGCCAGCAGTTTGGGGGGGGCTTTTGGCGGGGAGCTGTTTTTT. Its translation is CASSLGGAFGGELFF.

J is TRBJ1-2 and V is TRBV18; no clear D. CDR1 and CDR2 from the germline V gene are KGHSH and LQKENI. The CDR3 spans 14 residues. V dropped 0 bases and J dropped 6 bases, with 11 bases sitting between them. This chain's CDR3 is CASSPPTRPDGYTF. The CDR3 nucleotides read TGTGCCAGCTCACCACCGACACGTCCCGATGGCTACACCTTC.

This clonotype has more than one count but fewer than ten. The CDR3: CASTLAGDTDTQYF. DNA for the CDR3: TGTGCCAGCACGCTAGCGGGGGACACAGATACGCAGTATTTT. V usage is TRBV12-3 or TRBV12-4 and J usage is TRBJ2-3, with 10 nucleotides matching TRBD2. The CDR3 loop spans 14 amino acids. J lost 2 bases, V lost 7 bases, and 3 bases had no gene match.

This clonotype has only a few counts. The chain joins TRBV5-4 to TRBJ2-3; D might be TRBD2 (6 bases). V was clipped by 4 bases and J by 0 bases, with 15 bases between them. This CDR3 has 16 residues. Germline CDR1 reads SGHNT; CDR2 reads YYREEE (reference sequence). This CDR3 is CASSQNPGLSTDTQYF. The CDR3 bases are TGTGCCAGCAGCCAGAATCCGGGACTGAGCACAGATACGCAGTATTTT. Combining the CDR3 with reference TRBV5-4 and TRBJ2-3 gives the whole variable domain ETGVTQSPTHLIKTRGQQVTLRCSSQSGHNTVSWYQQALGQGPQFIFQYYREEENGRGNFPPRFSGLQFPNYSSELNVNALELDDSALYLCASSQNPGLSTDTQYFGPGTRLTVL.

This clonotype has a handful of counts. V and J are TRBV20-1 and TRBJ2-7; 9 bases match TRBD1. CDR3 length: 13 amino acids. Germline loops: CDR1 DFQATT, CDR2 SNEGSKA (reference sequence). J was trimmed by 3 bases and V by 5 bases; bases with no gene match: 5. The CDR3 DNA sequence: TGCAGTGCTCCGGGACAGGGTATCTACGAGCAGTACTTC. Its protein is CSAPGQGIYEQYF.